This is a list of T cell receptor beta chains from one sample in a study of naive and memory T cell subsets. One entry per CDR3 protein results from TCRdb running MiXCR on the UMI-ligation and nested PCR reads. This sample carries some 82,000 distinct CDR3 sequences, 9% to 9.5% of them seen once, and the ten largest clones take about 1.2%. The sample taken for sequencing was naive CD8+ T cells from blood. All receptors come from a human donor in good health. Both conserved end residues are part of each CDR3. Each record gives: clone size, D gene, J gene, V gene, CDR3 DNA, CDR3 protein. The D gene is left open where the match is weak. Size is omitted from some rows. Given values are once, few, many or a class for expanded clones.

abundance: -
d_gene: TRBD2
j_gene: TRBJ2-7
v_gene: TRBV6-2/TRBV6-3
CDR3nt: TGTGGTAGCGGGACTTACGAGCAGTACTTC
CDR3aa: CGSGTYEQYF

abundance: -
d_gene: TRBD2
j_gene: TRBJ2-1
v_gene: TRBV28
CDR3nt: TGTGCCAGCAGTTCCCCCGGGGAGGGTGAGCAGTTCTTC
CDR3aa: CASSSPGEGEQFF

abundance: -
d_gene: TRBD1
j_gene: TRBJ1-3
v_gene: TRBV6-5
CDR3nt: TGTGCCAGCAGAAACGACAGGGGCTCTGGAAACACCATATATTTT
CDR3aa: CASRNDRGSGNTIYF

abundance: many
d_gene: TRBD1
j_gene: TRBJ1-6
v_gene: TRBV9
CDR3nt: TGTGCCAGCAGCGAACCGGGACAGGGGATTTCACCCCTCCACTTT
CDR3aa: CASSEPGQGISPLHF

abundance: many
d_gene: TRBD1
j_gene: TRBJ2-7
v_gene: TRBV10-1
CDR3nt: TGCGCCAGCAGTGGACAGGGGAAACGAGAGCAGTACTTC
CDR3aa: CASSGQGKREQYF

abundance: -
d_gene: TRBD2
j_gene: TRBJ2-2
v_gene: TRBV7-6
CDR3nt: TGTGCCAGCAGCTCCGGACTAGCGGGAGGACGGCGGACCGGGGAGCTGTTTTTT
CDR3aa: CASSSGLAGGRRTGELFF

abundance: many
d_gene: TRBD2
j_gene: TRBJ2-5
v_gene: TRBV27
CDR3nt: TGTGCCAGCAGTCCGGGACTAGCGGGAGTAAAGACCCAGTACTTC
CDR3aa: CASSPGLAGVKTQYF

abundance: -
d_gene: -
j_gene: TRBJ2-3
v_gene: TRBV3-1
CDR3nt: TGTGCCAGCAGCCAAGAGGGGCTGAGAGGGACAGATACGCAGTATTTT
CDR3aa: CASSQEGLRGTDTQYF

abundance: -
d_gene: -
j_gene: TRBJ2-6
v_gene: TRBV9
CDR3nt: TGTGCCAGCAGCGCCACAGGGACTCCTGGGGCCAACGTCCTGACTTTC
CDR3aa: CASSATGTPGANVLTF

abundance: once
d_gene: TRBD2
j_gene: TRBJ2-7
v_gene: TRBV5-4
CDR3nt: TGTGCCAGCAGTTACGGACTAGCGGGAGGTGGGGGCGAGCAGTACTTC
CDR3aa: CASSYGLAGGGGEQYF

abundance: -
d_gene: TRBD1
j_gene: TRBJ2-1
v_gene: TRBV7-9
CDR3nt: TGTGCCAGCAGACAAGACAGGGGAGAGTTCTTC
CDR3aa: CASRQDRGEFF

abundance: many
d_gene: -
j_gene: TRBJ2-1
v_gene: TRBV2
CDR3nt: TGTGCCAGCAGTGGAGGCGGCAGCTCCTACAATGAGCAGTTCTTC
CDR3aa: CASSGGGSSYNEQFF

abundance: many
d_gene: -
j_gene: TRBJ1-1
v_gene: TRBV5-6
CDR3nt: TGTGCCAGCAGCTTGGGGGTCGGCACTGAAGCTTTCTTT
CDR3aa: CASSLGVGTEAFF

abundance: few
d_gene: TRBD2
j_gene: TRBJ2-5
v_gene: TRBV28
CDR3nt: TGTGCCAGCAGAAACCTCGGGGGGTTGCCTGCGGTAGAGACCCAGTACTTC
CDR3aa: CASRNLGGLPAVETQYF

abundance: many
d_gene: -
j_gene: TRBJ2-7
v_gene: TRBV4-1
CDR3nt: TGCGCCAGAGCAAGCCCCTACGAGCAGTACTTC
CDR3aa: CARASPYEQYF

abundance: many
d_gene: TRBD2
j_gene: TRBJ2-7
v_gene: TRBV20-1
CDR3nt: TGCAGTGCTAGCTCACTAGCGGGACTGGTCGAGCAGTACTTC
CDR3aa: CSASSLAGLVEQYF

abundance: -
d_gene: TRBD2
j_gene: TRBJ2-1
v_gene: TRBV7-8
CDR3nt: TGTGTCAGCAGCTTCCGGATAGCGGGAGATAATGAGCAGTTCTTC
CDR3aa: CVSSFRIAGDNEQFF

abundance: many
d_gene: -
j_gene: TRBJ2-7
v_gene: TRBV28
CDR3nt: TGTGCCAGCAGTTCTGTAGGAGGCGGCCACGAGCAGTACTTC
CDR3aa: CASSSVGGGHEQYF

abundance: many
d_gene: -
j_gene: TRBJ1-1
v_gene: TRBV4-1
CDR3nt: TGCGCCAGCAGCGATGGTGGCACTGAAGCTTTCTTT
CDR3aa: CASSDGGTEAFF

abundance: -
d_gene: -
j_gene: TRBJ1-4
v_gene: TRBV21-1
CDR3nt: TGTGCCACCCTGCATCGGACAGGGTGGAAAACTAATGAAAAACTGTTTTTT
CDR3aa: CATLHRTGWKTNEKLFF

abundance: many
d_gene: -
j_gene: TRBJ1-1
v_gene: TRBV7-9
CDR3nt: TGTGCCAGCAGCTCCCCCTACACTGAAGCTTTCTTT
CDR3aa: CASSSPYTEAFF

abundance: many
d_gene: TRBD1
j_gene: TRBJ2-2
v_gene: TRBV9
CDR3nt: TGTGCCAGCCGGGACAGGGCAGCCGGGGAGCTGTTTTTT
CDR3aa: CASRDRAAGELFF

abundance: many
d_gene: TRBD1
j_gene: TRBJ1-1
v_gene: TRBV20-1
CDR3nt: TGCAGTGCTAGAGAGAGGGGGCCCACTGAAGCTTTCTTT
CDR3aa: CSARERGPTEAFF